The T cell receptor beta chain described here comes from a study of siplizumab effects on memory and regulatory T cells. Overall study results and limits: Alloreactive sequences tracing back to unstimulated CD4+ memory cells fell significantly with siplizumab. Greater diversity than memory cells seemed evident in naive T cells, which also appeared to be major alloresponse contributors.

Comment on this clone: Its matching antigen is unknown.

It was 10^5 or so TCR templates that were assayed per sample. Generated by immunoSEQ multiplex PCR, the TCRdb table keeps only in-frame clones and is missing some. The sample consists of 100,000 to 110,000 clones, more than 85% of them appearing once. The clonotype was recovered from a human donor in good health. The sequencing sample was made of CD4+ T cells sorted from blood.

The CDR3 region has the DNA TGTGCCAGCAGCTTGGCTAGCTCCTACAATGAGCAGTTCTTC. This encodes CASSLASSYNEQFF. The chain uses TRBV11-2 and TRBJ2-1, with unresolved D. This CDR3 contains 14 residues. Trimming shortened V by 3 bases and J by 0 bases, and 6 bases separated the two germline ends. The germline V gene encodes CDR1 SGHAT and CDR2 FQNNGV.